This T cell receptor (beta chain) was found in a study of shared clonotypes between healthy human individuals. Study-wide background: A donor's plate count was three for CD4 naive and three for CD4 memory; CD8 naive had two and CD8 memory one.

The CDR3 is 16 amino acids. The germline V gene has CDR1 WNHNN and CDR2 SYGVQD (reference sequence). Trimming took 3 bases from V and 5 from J; bases not matched to a gene: 12. This was a deep-level run. Profiled with immunoSEQ multiplex PCR; TCRdb holds only in-frame clones, not every one. This sample has some 2.1 million clones, with 90% to 95% found just once. Cells designated naive CD8 were CD45RO-negative and were positively selected for CCR7, with terminally differentiated effector memory CD45RA+ cells excluded. J is TRBJ2-5 and V is TRBV10-1, with 7 positions matching TRBD2. The sequence derives from a young man in good health. Some clones in this sample may be carry-over from other donors' samples. Sequenced sample: naive CD8+ T cells from PBMCs. CDR3 DNA sequence: TGCGCCAGCAGTGACGACTGGCGGGAGTCTGGGGAGACCCAGTACTTC. This codes for CASSDDWRESGETQYF.